This T cell receptor (beta chain) originates from a study of blood T cell repertoires in COVID-19. Assay used: immunoSEQ multiplex PCR; TCRdb lists only in-frame clones, some missing. The table includes 150,000 to 200,000 clones, approximately 87% detected once. Sequenced material: peripheral blood. The sequence came from a middle-aged man with active or convalescent COVID-19.

This CDR3 is CASSGAGDYGYTF. The CDR3 nucleotides read TGTGCCAGCAGTGGGGCAGGGGACTATGGCTACACCTTC. The rearrangement uses TRBV6-6 and TRBJ1-2; TRBD1 is a possible D gene (6 bases). This CDR3 region has 13 residues. The germline gives CDR1 MNHNY, CDR2 SVGAGI (reference sequence). V was shortened by 5 bases and J by 3 bases, with 10 bases between the two germline ends.